The entry below describes one T cell receptor beta chain. The target antigen is unknown. Stated time point: newly diagnosed GD, antithyroid drugs for less than 3 months. From PBMCs, RNA was extracted and then used to make the TCR library. This entry comes from a study of regulatory T cells in long-lasting Graves disease. Study observations and caveats: TCR diversity was lower in persistent Graves' patients than in newly diagnosed ones. The sample size was small, and this may have reduced accuracy.

For TCR beta, libraries came from iRepertoire HTBI primers and Arm-PCR of CDR3 regions. TCRdb re-analysed the multiplex PCR reads in MiXCR, keeping a single row per CDR3 protein. Found here are about 430,000 distinct CDR3 sequences, around 16% of them singletons; the top ten hold approximately 7.6%. A further study also used this sample, focusing on T cells in Graves' hyperthyroidism and ophthalmopathy.

The sample was peripheral blood mononuclear cells (PBMCs), taken at new diagnosis, from a patient treated with antithyroid drugs. This sequence originates from a woman aged 40 to 50 with Graves disease.

The CDR3 reads CASSQGGLRPFF. The DNA of the CDR3 is TGCGCCAGCAGCCAAGGCGGACTCAGGCCGTTCTTC. The V gene is TRBV4-1, the J gene TRBJ2-1; a weak D match, TRBD2 (5 bases). CDR1 MGHRA and CDR2 YSYEKL come from the germline V gene. V was shortened by 1 base and J by 15 bases, with 13 bases between the two germline ends. The CDR3 totals 12 residues.